One sample yielded the 4 T cell receptor beta chains listed below, sequenced in a study of blood T cell repertoires in COVID-19. Assay used: immunoSEQ multiplex PCR; TCRdb lists only in-frame clones, some missing. This table holds around 41,000 clones, about 85% found once. The material sequenced was peripheral blood. Every receptor here comes from a human donor in a cohort sampled during active COVID-19.

This rearrangement joins TRBV5-1 to TRBJ1-1; 7 bases map to TRBD1. Germline V lookup: CDR1 SGHRS, CDR2 YFSETQ. Trimming took 5 bases from V and 4 from J; bases not matched to a gene: 8. CDR3 size: 14 residues. The CDR3: CASRIGQGGTEAFF. CDR3 nucleotide sequence: TGCGCCAGCAGAATAGGGCAGGGGGGCACTGAAGCTTTCTTT.

The J gene is TRBJ2-6, the V gene TRBV5-1; no clear D. The germline CDR1 and CDR2 sequences are SGHRS and YFSETQ. The CDR3 length is 14 residues. V dropped 1 base and J dropped 0 bases, with 2 bases sitting between them. In DNA, the CDR3 is TGCGCCAGCAGCTTGCGCTCTGGGGCCAACGTCCTGACTTTC. It yields the protein CASSLRSGANVLTF.

The chain combines TRBV7-2 with TRBJ2-2; 11 bases are shared with TRBD2. V shed 6 bases and J 4 bases; nucleotides not matched to a gene: 10. The CDR3 length is 17 residues. Germline values: CDR1 SGHTA, CDR2 FQGNSA. In nucleotides, the CDR3 is TGTGCCAGCAGGGCAACTAGCGGGGGCGGGAGCACCGGGGAGCTGTTTTTT. Encoded protein: CASRATSGGGSTGELFF.

The V call is TRBV18, the J call TRBJ1-3; D is ambiguous. V lost 2 bases and J 5 bases, leaving 10 bases between the germline ends. CDR1 and CDR2 from the germline V gene are KGHSH and LQKENI. The CDR3 sequence is 14 residues long. The CDR3 DNA is TGTGCCAGCTCACCAACCAGGAATCGAAACACCATATATTTT. Translated: CASSPTRNRNTIYF.